This TCR beta chain was profiled in a study of identifying expanded T cells in peripheral blood. To note about this clone: Its antigen is as yet unknown.

TCRdb's copy holds only in-frame clones and misses some; the assay was immunoSEQ multiplex PCR. The table lists approximately 110,000 clones, around 89% of them singletons. General study points: Variance in clone template counts between approximately 2-week samples significantly increased with total template count across all healthy donors.

Germline V gene lookup returns CDR1 SGHNT and CDR2 YYREEE (reference sequence). Trimming shortened V by 1 base and J by 12 bases, and 20 bases separated the two germline ends. The CDR3 contains 15 residues. The TCR comes from a person aged 18 to 70 in good health. This chain connects TRBV5-4 to TRBJ2-1; D might be TRBD1 (5 bases). Source material: blood. The CDR3 DNA reads TGTGCCAGCAGCTTGATAGGGGCGGAACTAAAGGGGCAGTTCTTC. It codes for CASSLIGAELKGQFF.